The following is a T cell receptor beta chain sequence with its context. The antigen is unknown. The source of the sample is a study of T cell responses to AZD1222 COVID-19 vaccine. Across the study: Second-dose timings of about 4 or about 12 weeks were pooled.

Study-wide results and caveats: Repertoire samples came only from after the peak T cell response. At baseline, just a handful of AZD1222 recipients tested seropositive. White British people made up most donors, females outnumbered males, and clonal diversity was possibly underestimated.

This table comes from immunoSEQ multiplex PCR, and its TCRdb copy is limited to in-frame clones, with some not included. This table holds 120,000 or so clones, approximately 92% found once. The sequenced sample was peripheral blood, obtained on day 0 of AZD1222 vaccination. This TCR derives from an adult in good health.

For the CDR3, the DNA is TGTGCCAGCTCACAAGCCGGGACAGGCAATCAGCCCCAGCATTTT. Amino acids: CASSQAGTGNQPQHF. The gene calls are TRBV18 and TRBJ1-5, with 7 bases aligning to TRBD1. From germline, CDR1 is KGHSH and CDR2 LQKENI. Unmatched junction bases numbered 5, after V lost 4 bases and J lost 2 bases. CDR3 length: 15 amino acids.